Given below is one T cell receptor (beta chain) in context. The antigen it recognizes is unknown. No base quality information exists; no much larger clone differs at one position. This entry comes from a study of blood T cell repertoires in COVID-19 (dated by TCRdb to 2020 to 2021). Broadly, across the study: Samples from collaborators originated in the United States, Italy and Spain and spanned both the acute and convalescent phases of COVID-19. The repertoires were released in a freely available public database intended as a resource for research on the immune response to SARS-CoV-2. Samples were obtained from the ongoing ImmuneRACE study (first 160 participants) and from 1,254 subjects provided by 6 global collaborators. HLA class I and class II types, where available, came from metadata supplied by the sample provider rather than from assay-based typing. The prospective study material was composed of cDNA or gDNA derived from T cells, B-cell-depleted T cells, or PBMCs. A de-identified subject ID, COVID-19 status, age in years and sex were almost always included in the sample metadata. Subjects who had been exposed to COVID-19, were actively infected with it, or had recovered from it provided the deeply sampled blood TCRbeta repertoires that made up the dataset.

TCRbeta CDR3 regions were amplified from genomic DNA by means of the immunoSEQ Assay, a bias-controlled multiplex PCR. As for how the authors treated the data: The number of nucleated cells in each sample was estimated from the amplification of reference gene primers within the assay. Sequence reads were collapsed and filtered to measure the absolute abundance of every unique TCRbeta CDR3 rearrangement. For each sample, productive Simpson clonality was calculated as the square root of Simpson's diversity index across productive rearrangements. This is the immuneACCESS table as TCRdb keeps it, with only in-frame sequences that have V and J called. A part of the clones is gone; compared with another copy, unresolved V genes explain less than half, and the rest is unexplained. D and trimming come from the DNA, and the V and J calls and clone size come from that table. The sample records 99,000 or so clones, approximately 83% of which are singletons. The top ten constitute about 3.6% of the sample.

Broader findings and caveats from the paper: Clinical and demographic metadata were provided uncurated, with the amount varying by source and participant.

Its CDR3 holds 13 amino acids, cysteine through phenylalanine. The kept DNA is CDR3 alone, 39 bases in frame from the first base. V and J are truncated by 5 bases and 2 bases respectively, leaving an intervening sequence of 9 bases. According to the germline V gene (reference sequence), CDR1 reads LNHDA and CDR2 reads SQIVND. The collaborating institutions used their own protocols to collect whole blood in K2EDTA tubes. Collaborator samples were shipped for TCRbeta analysis as frozen whole blood, isolated PBMCs, or DNA extracted from either sample type. Input material: peripheral blood. The chain is made from TRBV19 and TRBJ2-5, with TRBD2 tentatively as D gene (5 bases match). The sequence came from an elderly woman with active or convalescent COVID-19. The nucleotides read TGTGCCAGTAGTCCTAGCTGGCAAGAGACCCAGTACTTC. It specifies CASSPSWQETQYF.